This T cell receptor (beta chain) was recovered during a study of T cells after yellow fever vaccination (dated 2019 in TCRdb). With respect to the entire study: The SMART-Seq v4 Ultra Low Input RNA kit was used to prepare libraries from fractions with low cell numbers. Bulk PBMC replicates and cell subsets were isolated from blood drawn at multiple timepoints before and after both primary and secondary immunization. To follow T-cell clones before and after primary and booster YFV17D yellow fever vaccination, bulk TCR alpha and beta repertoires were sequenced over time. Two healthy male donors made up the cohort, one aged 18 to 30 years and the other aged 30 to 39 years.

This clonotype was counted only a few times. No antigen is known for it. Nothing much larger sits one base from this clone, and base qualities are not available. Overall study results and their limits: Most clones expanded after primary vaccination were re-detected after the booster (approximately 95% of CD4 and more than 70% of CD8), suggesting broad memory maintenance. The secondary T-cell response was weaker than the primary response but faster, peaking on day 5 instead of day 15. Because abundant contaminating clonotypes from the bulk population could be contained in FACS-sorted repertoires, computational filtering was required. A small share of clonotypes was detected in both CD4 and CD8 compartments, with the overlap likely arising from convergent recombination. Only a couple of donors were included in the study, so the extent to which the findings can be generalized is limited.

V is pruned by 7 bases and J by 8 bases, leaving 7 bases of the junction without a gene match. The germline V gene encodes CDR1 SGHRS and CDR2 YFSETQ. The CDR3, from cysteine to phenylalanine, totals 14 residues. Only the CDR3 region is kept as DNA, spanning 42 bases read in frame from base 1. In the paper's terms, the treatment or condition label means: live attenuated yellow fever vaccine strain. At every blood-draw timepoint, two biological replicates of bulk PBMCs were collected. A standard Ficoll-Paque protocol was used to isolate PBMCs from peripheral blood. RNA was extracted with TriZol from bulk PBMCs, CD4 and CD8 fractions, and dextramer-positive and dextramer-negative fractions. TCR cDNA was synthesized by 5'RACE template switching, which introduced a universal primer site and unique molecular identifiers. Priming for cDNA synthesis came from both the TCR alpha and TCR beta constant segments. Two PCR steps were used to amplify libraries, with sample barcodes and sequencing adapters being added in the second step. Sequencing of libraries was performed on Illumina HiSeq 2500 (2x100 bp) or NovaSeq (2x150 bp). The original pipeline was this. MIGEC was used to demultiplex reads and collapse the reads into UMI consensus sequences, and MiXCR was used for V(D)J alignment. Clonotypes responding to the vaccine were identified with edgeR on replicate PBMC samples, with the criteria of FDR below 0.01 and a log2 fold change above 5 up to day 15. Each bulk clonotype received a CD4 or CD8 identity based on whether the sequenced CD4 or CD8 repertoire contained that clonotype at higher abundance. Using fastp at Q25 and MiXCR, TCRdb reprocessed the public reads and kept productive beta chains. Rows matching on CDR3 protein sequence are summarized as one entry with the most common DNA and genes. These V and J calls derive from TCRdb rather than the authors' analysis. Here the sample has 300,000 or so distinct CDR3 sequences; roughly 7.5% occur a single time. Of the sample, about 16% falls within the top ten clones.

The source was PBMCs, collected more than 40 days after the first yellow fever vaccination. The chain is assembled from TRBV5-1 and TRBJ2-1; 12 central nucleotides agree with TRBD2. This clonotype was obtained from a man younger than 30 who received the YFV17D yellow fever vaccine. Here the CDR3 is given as CASGLAGGSDEQFF. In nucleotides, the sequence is TGCGCCAGCGGGCTAGCGGGGGGGTCGGATGAGCAGTTCTTC.